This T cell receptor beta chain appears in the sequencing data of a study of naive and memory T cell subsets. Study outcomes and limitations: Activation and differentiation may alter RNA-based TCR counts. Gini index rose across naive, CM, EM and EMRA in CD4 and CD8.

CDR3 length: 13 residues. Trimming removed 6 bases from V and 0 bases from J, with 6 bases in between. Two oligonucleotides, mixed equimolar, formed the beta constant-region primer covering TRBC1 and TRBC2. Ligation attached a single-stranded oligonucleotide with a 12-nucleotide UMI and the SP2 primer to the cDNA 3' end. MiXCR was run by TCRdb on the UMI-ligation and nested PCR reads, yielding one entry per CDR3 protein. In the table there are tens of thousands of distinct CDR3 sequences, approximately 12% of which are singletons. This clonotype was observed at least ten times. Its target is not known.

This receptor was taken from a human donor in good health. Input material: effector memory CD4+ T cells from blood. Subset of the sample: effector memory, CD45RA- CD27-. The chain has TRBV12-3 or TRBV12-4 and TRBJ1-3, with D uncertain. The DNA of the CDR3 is TGTGCCAGCAGACAGAGCTCTGGAAACACCATATATTTT. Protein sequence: CASRQSSGNTIYF.